This passage covers 5 T cell receptor beta chains from one sample sequenced in a study of cytomegalovirus exposure and HLA in healthy donors. PCR was performed using 60 Vbeta and 13 Jbeta primers. Here immunoSEQ multiplex PCR was the method, and the copy in TCRdb shows in-frame clones only, minus some. The sample has roughly 110,000 clones, 71% seen once. The source material was PBMCs. The receptors derive from a female donor in good health and CMV-seronegative.

CDR3 protein: CASSQETLLAGSHYEQFF. In DNA, the CDR3 is TGCGCCAGCAGCCAAGAAACCCTACTAGCGGGAAGTCACTATGAGCAGTTCTTC. The chain combines TRBV4-1 with TRBJ2-1; 10 bases are a match to TRBD2. CDR1 and CDR2 (germline): MGHRA, YSYEKL. The V and J ends lost 0 bases and 8 bases, in that order; junction bases with no gene match: 13. CDR3 length equals 18 residues.

This clone showed up just a few times. The chain carries TRBV6-5 and TRBJ2-7; maybe TRBD1 (6 bases). Trimming removed 6 bases from V and 7 bases from J, with 16 bases in between. CDR1 and CDR2 (germline): MNHEY, SVGAGI. The CDR3 covers 13 residues. As DNA, the CDR3 is TGTGCCAGCAGCCCTGGACAGTCTTTGGAGCAGTACTTC. Its protein is CASSPGQSLEQYF.

This chain uses TRBV28 with TRBJ2-1, with 10 bases aligning to TRBD1. In germline, CDR1 is MDHEN, CDR2 SYDVKM. The junction had 8 bases not matched to a gene; V was cut back by 4 bases and J by 8 bases. The CDR3 totals 15 residues. CDR3 amino acids: CASSYPGQGIDEQFF. DNA for the CDR3: TGTGCCAGCAGTTATCCGGGACAGGGGATCGATGAGCAGTTCTTC.

The chain has TRBV14 and TRBJ2-2; D is unclear. Germline V lookup: CDR1 SGHDN, CDR2 FVKESK. V lost 1 base and J 2 bases, leaving 5 bases between the germline ends. CDR3 length: 14 amino acids. The CDR3 DNA follows: TGTGCCAGCAGCCAAGTTCCAAACACCGGGGAGCTGTTTTTT. This codes for CASSQVPNTGELFF.

The chain uses TRBV7-9 and TRBJ1-1, with a tentative D call TRBD1 (6 bases). The CDR3 contains 13 residues. Trimming took 1 base from V and 7 from J, leaving 10 bases between them. Germline values: CDR1 SEHNR, CDR2 FQNEAQ (reference sequence). This chain's CDR3 is CASSLVGTIEAFF. In nucleotides, the CDR3 is TGTGCCAGCAGCTTAGTAGGGACAATTGAAGCTTTCTTT.